This record concerns one TCR beta chain sequence. This entry is derived from a study of T cells after yellow fever vaccination. It was through 5'RACE template switching that TCR cDNA was made, with a universal primer site and UMIs added. TCRdb independently ran MiXCR on the 5' RACE reads; one entry per CDR3 protein. The table shows under 400,000 distinct CDR3 sequences, with around 10% occurring only once. Trimming took 0 bases from V and 4 from J, leaving 16 bases between them. Germline V gene lookup returns CDR1 SGHRS and CDR2 YFSETQ. The CDR3 has 16 residues. The TCR comes from a man younger than 35 who received the YFV17D yellow fever vaccine. This chain uses TRBV5-1 with TRBJ2-5; D gene uncertain. The source was PBMCs, collected on the day of the first yellow fever vaccination. CDR3 region: CASSLAGVSIGETQYF. DNA of the CDR3: TGCGCCAGCAGCTTGGCAGGAGTATCGATAGGAGAGACCCAGTACTTC.